Listed here are 23 T cell receptor beta chains from one sample, sequenced in a study of Tregs in tolerant kidney transplant recipients. Sequenced by immunoSEQ multiplex PCR; TCRdb stores in-frame clones only, minus some. In the table there are more than 60,000 clones, approximately 91% of which are singletons. Source: CD4+ T cells from blood, taken before the transplant. Receptors originate from a human donor who received a combined kidney and bone marrow transplant.

The chain joins TRBV7-9 to TRBJ2-1; the D gene is possibly TRBD1 (6 bases). The CDR3 extends over 14 amino acids. Per the germline V gene, CDR1 is SEHNR and CDR2 is FQNEAQ (reference sequence). Trimming stripped 3 bases from V and 3 bases from J, with 9 bases between. This chain's CDR3 is CASSLEGGYNEQFF. The CDR3 DNA sequence: TGTGCCAGCAGCTTGGAAGGGGGCTACAATGAGCAGTTCTTC.

The V gene is TRBV18, the J gene TRBJ1-2; D gene uncertain. Germline V gene lookup returns CDR1 KGHSH and CDR2 LQKENI. The CDR3 runs 15 residues. V gave up 3 bases and J gave up 6 bases, with 17 bases separating them. The CDR3 DNA reads TGTGCCAGCTCACCGGCCCCGGAGAAATGGAATGGCTACACCTTC. Its translation: CASSPAPEKWNGYTF. The full variable domain, in which reference TRBV18 and TRBJ1-2 provide the parts outside the CDR3, is NAGVMQNPRHLVRRRGQEARLRCSPMKGHSHVYWYRQLPEEGLKFMVYLQKENIIDESGMPKERFSAEFPKEGPSILRIQQVVRGDSAAYFCASSPAPEKWNGYTFGSGTRLTVV.

This clone was counted a single time. This chain connects TRBV29-1 to TRBJ1-2; TRBD1 is a possible D gene (5 bases). The CDR3 contains 15 residues. In germline, CDR1 is SQVTM, CDR2 ANQGSEA. The ends were cut back, 2 bases at V and 3 bases at J, with 16 bases in the middle. CDR3 in amino acids: CSVERGRRGYYGYTF. CDR3 nucleotide sequence: TGCAGCGTTGAAAGAGGGCGGAGGGGTTACTATGGCTACACCTTC.

The chain links TRBV7-9 to TRBJ2-5, with TRBD1 identical over 9 bases. V lost 4 bases and J lost 6; bases outside the gene matches: 12. This CDR3 is built from 16 residues. Germline loops: CDR1 SEHNR, CDR2 FQNEAQ (reference sequence). In DNA form, the CDR3 reads TGTGCCAGCAGCTGGTTTGGGACAGGGACGATGAAGACCCAGTACTTC. It is translated as CASSWFGTGTMKTQYF.

The chain has TRBV6-6 and TRBJ1-5; D remains unclear. V was shortened by 0 bases and J by 1 base, with 7 bases between the two germline ends. Germline lookup yields CDR1 MNHNY and CDR2 SVGAGI (reference sequence). The CDR3 runs to 15 residues. The CDR3 nucleotides read TGTGCCAGCAGTTACTCTGGCGGAAGCAATCAGCCCCAGCATTTT. Translating gives CASSYSGGSNQPQHF.

The CDR3 here is CASSQGAASLTGELFF. The CDR3 DNA is TGTGCCAGCAGCCAAGGGGCGGCTAGCCTCACCGGGGAGCTGTTTTTT. J is TRBJ2-2 and V is TRBV4-2, with D tentatively TRBD2 (5 bases). Germline CDR1 LGHNA, CDR2 YNFKEQ. The CDR3 is 16 residues long. V was trimmed by 1 base and J by 4 bases, leaving 13 bases between them.

V and J are TRBV11-1 and TRBJ1-1; 7 bases agree with TRBD1. This CDR3 has 15 amino acids. Unmatched junction bases numbered 5, after V lost 3 bases and J lost 1 base. Germline CDR1 and CDR2: SGHAT and FQDESV (reference sequence). Written as DNA, the CDR3 is TGTGCCAGCAGCTTCGGACAGGCGAAGAACACTGAAGCTTTCTTT. This codes for CASSFGQAKNTEAFF.

V is TRBV6-5 and J is TRBJ2-7, with 7 bases that match TRBD1. Unmatched junction bases numbered 7, after V lost 2 bases and J lost 3 bases. The CDR3 runs 15 residues. The germline gives CDR1 MNHEY, CDR2 SVGAGI. The CDR3 here is CASSYDRDAVYEQYF. DNA for the CDR3: TGTGCCAGCAGTTACGACAGGGACGCGGTCTACGAGCAGTACTTC.

CDR3 in DNA: TGCGCCAGCAGCTTGGGACAGGGAAATGAAAAACTGTTTTTT. It codes for CASSLGQGNEKLFF. The chain recombines TRBV5-1 with TRBJ1-4, with 7 bases that match TRBD1. The CDR3 extends over 14 amino acids. V lost 0 bases, J lost 5 bases, and 1 base stayed unmatched. CDR1 is SGHRS and CDR2 is YFSETQ in the germline V gene.

The chain carries TRBV7-3 and TRBJ2-2; 10 positions agree with TRBD2. With 0 bases clipped from V and 7 bases from J, the junction kept 11 bases outside the gene matches. CDR3 length: 18 residues. The germline CDR1 and CDR2 sequences are SGHTA and FQGTGA. CDR3 nucleotides: TGTGCCAGCAGCTTAACCCGGACTAGCGGCCAGAGGGGCGGGGAGCTGTTTTTT. Its protein product is CASSLTRTSGQRGGELFF. The variable domain in full, completed from reference TRBV7-3 and TRBJ2-2, reads GAGVSQTPSNKVTEKGKYVELRCDPISGHTALYWYRQSLGQGPEFLIYFQGTGAADDSGLPNDRFFAVRPEGSVSTLKIQRTERGDSAVYLCASSLTRTSGQRGGELFFGEGSRLTVL.

The J gene is TRBJ2-1, the V gene TRBV19; D is ambiguous. Trimming took off 5 bases at V and 0 bases at J, with 11 bases between the two ends. CDR3 length: 15 residues. Germline V gives CDR1 LNHDA, CDR2 SQIVND (reference sequence). CDR3 region: CASSETVSSYNEQFF. The CDR3 DNA is TGTGCCAGTAGTGAAACAGTGAGCTCCTACAATGAGCAGTTCTTC.

This chain joins TRBV27 and TRBJ2-2; unclear D gene. The length of the CDR3 is 12 residues. CDR1 MNHEY and CDR2 SMNVEV come from the germline V gene (reference sequence). Trimming stripped 5 bases from V and 6 bases from J, with 7 bases between. The CDR3 bases are TGTGCCAGCAGTCCATTCCCCGGGGAGCTGTTTTTT. Its translation: CASSPFPGELFF.

The genes are TRBV4-1 and TRBJ1-5, with 9 bases matching TRBD1. The CDR3 is 15 amino acids. The junction had 5 bases not matched to a gene; V was cut back by 4 bases and J by 4 bases. CDR1 and CDR2 from the germline V gene are MGHRA and YSYEKL. CDR3 residues: CASSLRTGDNQPQHF. The CDR3 region has the DNA TGCGCCAGCAGCCTTAGGACAGGGGATAATCAGCCCCAGCATTTT.

J is TRBJ2-7 and V is TRBV5-4; 9 positions match TRBD1. Germline V gene sequence: CDR1 SGHNT, CDR2 YYREEE (reference sequence). V lost 0 bases and J lost 7; bases outside the gene matches: 2. The CDR3 runs to 13 residues. DNA for the CDR3: TGTGCCAGCAGCTTGGACAGGGGGCGAGAGCAGTACTTC. It yields the protein CASSLDRGREQYF. The entire variable domain, with the rest obtained from reference TRBV5-4 and TRBJ2-7, is as follows: ETGVTQSPTHLIKTRGQQVTLRCSSQSGHNTVSWYQQALGQGPQFIFQYYREEENGRGNFPPRFSGLQFPNYSSELNVNALELDDSALYLCASSLDRGREQYFGPGTRLTVT.

This clone was detected only once. Here the CDR3 reads CASSQPGLKPYEQYF. CDR3 nucleotides: TGCGCCAGCAGCCAGCCGGGACTGAAACCCTACGAGCAGTACTTC. The J gene is TRBJ2-7, the V gene TRBV4-1; D is possibly TRBD2 (6 bases). The CDR3 runs 15 residues. The germline CDR1 and CDR2 sequences are MGHRA and YSYEKL. Deletions cut 3 bases from V and 2 bases from J, with 14 bases between.

The chain couples TRBV28 to TRBJ2-7, with TRBD2 matching 7 bases. V gave up 6 bases and J gave up 6 bases; unmatched junction bases: 14. Germline-derived CDR1 and CDR2 are MDHEN and SYDVKM. The CDR3 length is 15 residues. CDR3 region: CASRPPGASGVEQYF. The CDR3 bases are TGTGCCAGCAGGCCCCCCGGGGCTAGCGGCGTCGAGCAGTACTTC.

The CDR3 loop is CASSPGTHEQFF. In DNA, the CDR3 is TGTGCCAGCTCACCGGGGACACATGAGCAGTTCTTC. V and J are TRBV18 and TRBJ2-1; D possibly corresponds to TRBD1 (6 bases). This CDR3 region has 12 residues. Trimming pared 3 bases from V and 8 bases from J, leaving 8 bases between. CDR1 KGHSH and CDR2 LQKENI come from the germline V gene.

CDR3 nucleotide sequence: TGTGCCAGCAGCCAAGATTTTGGCGGTACGCAGTATTTT. Protein sequence: CASSQDFGGTQYF. The J gene is TRBJ2-3, the V gene TRBV4-2; no clear D gene. Germline V gives CDR1 LGHNA, CDR2 YNFKEQ. The CDR3 consists of 13 residues. V was cut by 0 bases and J by 8 bases, with 9 bases left in between.

V is TRBV10-1 and J is TRBJ2-1, with 12 nucleotides matching TRBD2. This CDR3 has 16 amino acids. CDR1 and CDR2 from the germline V gene are WNHNN and SYGVQD (reference sequence). With V trimmed by 3 bases and J by 7 bases, 7 bases remained unmatched. CDR3 protein: CASSDLGTSGRNEQFF. CDR3 sequence (DNA): TGCGCCAGCAGTGATCTAGGAACTAGCGGGAGGAATGAGCAGTTCTTC.

The chain links TRBV25-1 to TRBJ2-7; 11 bases match TRBD2. Germline V gives CDR1 MGHDK, CDR2 SYGVNS. The junction had 2 bases not matched to a gene; V was cut back by 1 base and J by 3 bases. The CDR3 runs to 15 residues. CDR3 region: CASSEWGTSGYEQYF. In nucleotides, the CDR3 is TGTGCCAGCAGTGAATGGGGGACTAGCGGCTACGAGCAGTACTTC.

This chain joins TRBV11-3 and TRBJ2-2, with TRBD1 identical over 9 bases. V was pared by 4 bases and J by 8 bases, with 11 bases of the junction left unmatched. The germline V gene has CDR1 SGHNT and CDR2 YENEEA. The CDR3 is 16 residues long. The CDR3 sequence is CASSSTITGGTGELFF. The CDR3 coding sequence is TGTGCCAGCAGCTCTACAATCACAGGGGGCACGGGGGAGCTGTTTTTT.

The J gene is TRBJ2-1, the V gene TRBV5-1; D might be TRBD2 (6 bases). The CDR3 is 15 residues long. With 4 bases removed from V and 8 bases from J, the gap between germline ends came to 19 bases. In germline, CDR1 is SGHRS, CDR2 YFSETQ. The CDR3, as DNA: TGCGCCAGCAGCATAGCTAGCGAGCCTACTGATGAGCAGTTCTTC. Amino acids: CASSIASEPTDEQFF.

The chain is built from TRBV5-4 and TRBJ2-7, with TRBD2 identical over 9 bases. The V gene end was trimmed by 0 bases and the J gene end by 0 bases; junction bases not matched to a gene: 10. Per germline, CDR1 SGHNT and CDR2 YYREEE (reference sequence). The CDR3 is 18 amino acids. The CDR3 reads CASSLGYGGRELSYEQYF. The CDR3 DNA is TGTGCCAGCAGCTTGGGTTACGGCGGGAGGGAACTCTCCTACGAGCAGTACTTC.